Below, 20 T cell receptor beta chains from the same sample are listed, as sequenced in a study of T cells in Graves' hyperthyroidism and ophthalmopathy. TCR beta CDR3 regions were amplified from RNA. HTBI primers drove first-round RT-PCR of the TCR CDR3. TCRdb reprocessed the multiplex PCR reads with MiXCR, giving one entry per CDR3 protein. This repertoire shows a few hundred thousand distinct CDR3 sequences, more than 14% found once; its top ten account for about 19%. The material sequenced was blood. The receptor set was obtained from a woman aged 25 to 39 with Graves' ophthalmopathy.

CDR3 in DNA: TGTGCCAGCAGTAGGGACAGGGGCCTTCATTCACCCCTCCACTTT. Amino acids: CASSRDRGLHSPLHF. The V and J genes are TRBV28 and TRBJ1-6; 10 bases agree with TRBD1. Trimming removed 5 bases from V and 8 bases from J; junction bases left unmatched: 6. The germline CDR1 and CDR2 sequences are MDHEN and SYDVKM. CDR3 length: 15 residues. The entire variable domain, with the rest obtained from reference TRBV28 and TRBJ1-6, is as follows: DVKVTQSSRYLVKRTGEKVFLECVQDMDHENMFWYRQDPGLGLRLIYFSYDVKMKEKGDIPEGYSVSREKKERFSLILESASTNQTSMYLCASSRDRGLHSPLHFGNGTRLTVT.

This clonotype was seen many times. The V call is TRBV13, the J call TRBJ1-2, with D perhaps TRBD1 (5 bases). The germline V gene has CDR1 PRHDT and CDR2 FYEKMQ (reference sequence). Trimming left V 4 bases short and J 6 bases short, with 15 bases between. The length of the CDR3 is 14 residues. The CDR3: CASSCKARGDGYTF. The CDR3 nucleotides read TGTGCCAGCAGCTGCAAAGCCCGGGGCGATGGCTACACCTTC.

This clonotype was picked up many times. The chain combines TRBV11-2 with TRBJ2-1; D is possibly TRBD1 (5 bases). This CDR3 is 13 amino acids long. Trimming removed 3 bases from V and 9 bases from J, with 12 bases in between. Per the germline V gene, CDR1 is SGHAT and CDR2 is FQNNGV. This CDR3 reads CASSFTQEREQFF. CDR3 in DNA: TGTGCCAGCAGCTTCACACAGGAGCGTGAGCAGTTCTTC.

This clonotype came up many times. The chain links TRBV10-3 to TRBJ2-1; maybe TRBD1 (6 bases). The CDR3 length is 13 residues. The germline V gene encodes CDR1 ENHRY and CDR2 SYGVKD. Trimming left V 6 bases short and J 4 bases short, with 10 bases between. In DNA form, the CDR3 reads TGTGCCATCAGCCGGGACAATTACAATGAGCAGTTCTTC. It is translated as CAISRDNYNEQFF.

This clonotype was observed many times. The chain links TRBV7-9 to TRBJ2-5; 13 nucleotides agree with TRBD2. The CDR3 is 17 residues long. V shed 5 bases and J 0 bases; nucleotides not matched to a gene: 6. Germline-derived CDR1 and CDR2 are SEHNR and FQNEAQ (reference sequence). The CDR3 protein is CASSPGLAGANQETQYF. CDR3 coding DNA: TGTGCCAGCAGCCCCGGACTAGCGGGGGCCAACCAAGAGACCCAGTACTTC.

This chain uses TRBV2 with TRBJ1-5; D remains unclear. Between the trimmed V and J ends, which lost 4 bases and 3 bases, there was a span of 7 bases. The CDR3 loop spans 13 amino acids. From germline, CDR1 is SNHLY and CDR2 FYNNEI. The DNA of the CDR3 is TGTGCCAGCAGTGTTCGCCCCAATCAGCCCCAGCATTTT. Its protein is CASSVRPNQPQHF.

This clonotype was seen ten or more times. This chain connects TRBV28 to TRBJ1-4, with unresolved D. The CDR3 contains 14 residues. V gave up 6 bases and J gave up 0 bases, with 8 bases separating them. Looked up from germline, CDR1 is MDHEN and CDR2 is SYDVKM. The CDR3 loop is CASRVWSTNEKLFF. CDR3 nucleotide sequence: TGTGCCAGCAGAGTTTGGTCAACTAATGAAAAACTGTTTTTT. Together with reference TRBV28 and TRBJ1-4, the CDR3 gives the full variable domain: DVKVTQSSRYLVKRTGEKVFLECVQDMDHENMFWYRQDPGLGLRLIYFSYDVKMKEKGDIPEGYSVSREKKERFSLILESASTNQTSMYLCASRVWSTNEKLFFGSGTQLSVL.

Notes on this clonotype: Being one base from a much bigger clone, this may be a read error. In DNA, the CDR3 is TGTGCCTGGAGTGTAGCTGGCGGGCCTCGAGAGACCCAGTACTTC. This gives the protein CAWSVAGGPRETQYF. The chain recombines TRBV30 with TRBJ2-5, with D possibly matching TRBD2 (5 bases). Germline-derived CDR1 and CDR2 are GTSNPN and SVGIG (reference sequence). CDR3 size: 15 residues. The ends were cut back, 0 bases at V and 4 bases at J, with 15 bases in the middle. The whole variable domain, remainder taken from reference TRBV30 and TRBJ2-5, is SQTIHQWPATLVQPVGSPLSLECTVEGTSNPNLYWYRQAAGRGLQLLFYSVGIGQISSEVPQNLSASRPQDRQFILSSKKLLLSDSGFYLCAWSVAGGPRETQYFGPGTRLLVL.

The chain employs TRBV19 and TRBJ2-3; 7 bases line up with TRBD2. V was clipped by 8 bases and J by 0 bases; unmatched bases: 5. Germline V gene sequence: CDR1 LNHDA, CDR2 SQIVND (reference sequence). The CDR3 length is 14 residues. CDR3 bases: TGTGCCAGTGATGGGGGGGTCAGCACAGATACGCAGTATTTT. This encodes CASDGGVSTDTQYF.

The sample holds many counts of this clonotype. The chain combines TRBV20-1 with TRBJ1-1; D unresolved. The CDR3 sequence is 13 residues long. Germline assignment: CDR1 DFQATT and CDR2 SNEGSKA (reference sequence). The V and J ends lost 1 base and 7 bases respectively, with 13 bases between them. CDR3 nucleotide sequence: TGCAGTGCTAGAGGTCGGGCGGAGTATGAAGCTTTCTTT. The encoded protein is CSARGRAEYEAFF.

This clonotype occurred many times. The V and J genes are TRBV28 and TRBJ2-7; TRBD1 is a possible D gene (6 bases). The germline CDR1 and CDR2 sequences are MDHEN and SYDVKM. This CDR3 has 15 residues. V dropped 11 bases and J dropped 2 bases, with 22 bases sitting between them. The CDR3 DNA reads as TGTGCCGGCGGAGGTGGTAGGGACAAGGCCTACGAGCAGTACTTC. As protein: CAGGGGRDKAYEQYF.

This clonotype has a count of ten or more. The chain combines TRBV2 with TRBJ1-3, with unresolved D. The CDR3 is 13 residues long. The germline V gene encodes CDR1 SNHLY and CDR2 FYNNEI. V was pared by 8 bases and J by 0 bases, with 8 bases between. For the CDR3, the DNA is TGTGCCAGCGGGCGGGACTCTGGAAACACCATATATTTT. Its translation: CASGRDSGNTIYF. Looking up the rest from reference TRBV2 and TRBJ1-3 gives the full variable domain: EPEVTQTPSHQVTQMGQEVILRCVPISNHLYFYWYRQILGQKVEFLVSFYNNEISEKSEIFDDQFSVERPDGSNFTLKIRSTKLEDSAMYFCASGRDSGNTIYFGEGSWLTVV.

This clonotype was observed at least ten times. This chain joins TRBV7-8 and TRBJ2-7; D is perhaps TRBD2 (5 bases). V lost 5 bases and J 4 bases, leaving 15 bases between the germline ends. The CDR3 length is 14 residues. Germline assignment: CDR1 SGHVS and CDR2 FQNEAQ. CDR3 sequence: CASSANGVGYEQYF. The CDR3 DNA is TGTGCCAGCAGCGCCAACGGGGTTGGATACGAGCAGTACTTC.

Many counts were recorded for this clonotype. The V and J genes are TRBV29-1 and TRBJ2-3; D is uncertain. Germline CDR1 and CDR2: SQVTM and ANQGSEA. The CDR3 has 13 residues. Trimming cost V 2 bases and J 4 bases, with 10 bases left between them. This CDR3 is CSVESLTSDTQYF. As DNA, the CDR3 is TGCAGCGTTGAATCATTGACGTCAGATACGCAGTATTTT.

This clonotype was detected many times. The rearrangement uses TRBV20-1 and TRBJ2-5; D gene ambiguous. The CDR3 length is 12 residues. The germline V gene encodes CDR1 DFQATT and CDR2 SNEGSKA (reference sequence). V was trimmed by 4 bases and J by 2 bases, leaving 8 bases between them. The CDR3 DNA is TGCAGTGCTATTTTCCGTCAAGAGACCCAGTACTTC. It encodes CSAIFRQETQYF.

V usage is TRBV7-8 and J usage is TRBJ2-3; D possibly matches TRBD1 or TRBD2 (5 bases each). The CDR3 covers 13 residues. Trimming took off 4 bases at V and 2 bases at J, with 7 bases between the two ends. From germline, CDR1 is SGHVS and CDR2 FQNEAQ. The CDR3 bases are TGTGCCAGCAGCTGGGGGTCCACAGATACGCAGTATTTT. Its translation is CASSWGSTDTQYF.

This clonotype came up many times. The rearrangement uses TRBV7-2 and TRBJ2-3; the D gene is possibly TRBD1 (5 bases). Germline CDR1 and CDR2: SGHTA and FQGNSA. V was trimmed by 2 bases and J by 0 bases, leaving 9 bases between them. This CDR3 contains 15 residues. The chain's CDR3 is CASSLQGSSTDTQYF. The CDR3 region has the DNA TGTGCCAGCAGCTTACAGGGATCTAGCACAGATACGCAGTATTTT.

This clonotype was seen at least ten times. J is TRBJ2-5 and V is TRBV6-1; TRBD1 matches 9 bases. Germline V gene lookup returns CDR1 MNHNS and CDR2 SASEGT. V trimming: 3 bases; J trimming: 5 bases; junction bases outside the gene matches: 7. The CDR3 covers 15 residues. The CDR3 reads CASSDPDRGHETQYF. The CDR3 nucleotides are TGTGCCAGCAGTGACCCGGACAGGGGACATGAGACCCAGTACTTC.

The chain joins TRBV29-1 to TRBJ2-7; the D is unclear. The V and J ends lost 4 bases and 1 base respectively, with 14 bases between them. The length of the CDR3 is 14 residues. Germline V lookup: CDR1 SQVTM, CDR2 ANQGSEA. The CDR3 protein is CSVATRSSSYEQYF. CDR3 DNA: TGCAGCGTTGCAACGCGTTCCTCTTCCTACGAGCAGTACTTC.

J is TRBJ1-2 and V is TRBV29-1; TRBD1 is a possible D gene (5 bases). Between the trimmed V and J ends, which lost 7 bases and 7 bases, there was a span of 13 bases. The CDR3 extends over 11 amino acids. Germline V lookup: CDR1 SQVTM, CDR2 ANQGSEA. CDR3 nucleotides: TGCAGCGCCCGGGACGTCGGTGGCTACACCTTC. It encodes CSARDVGGYTF.